A single sample gave rise to the 2 T cell receptor beta chains below, sequenced in a study of a mutant IDH1 vaccine in newly diagnosed glioma. Indicated time point: week 11, during vaccination. Vaccination used 300 ug of mutant IDH1 20-mer peptide per dose, with topical imiquimod. These receptors are not linked to any known antigen. TCRdb keeps only in-frame clones here, not all; method: immunoSEQ multiplex PCR. The table includes under 150,000 clones, 75% to 90% detected once. Specimen: PBMCs, collected from a glioma patient whose treatment included an IDH1 peptide vaccine. The receptors stem from a woman between 45 and 65 years old with glioma.

J is TRBJ2-3 and V is TRBV4-1; D gene ambiguous. Germline V CDR1 and CDR2: MGHRA, YSYEKL. V was pared by 1 base and J by 3 bases, with 8 bases between. The CDR3 contains 14 residues. In DNA, the CDR3 is TGCGCCAGCAGCCAAGGACCTCTTACAGATACGCAGTATTTT. Encoded protein: CASSQGPLTDTQYF.

This clone was picked up one time. The genes are TRBV28 and TRBJ2-7; a possible D gene is TRBD2 (7 bases). V was trimmed by 7 bases and J by 0 bases, leaving 19 bases between them. CDR3 length equals 16 residues. Germline V lookup: CDR1 MDHEN, CDR2 SYDVKM. CDR3 sequence reads: CASTGGGPEGSYEQYF. The DNA of the CDR3 is TGTGCCAGCACTGGCGGGGGCCCAGAGGGCTCCTACGAGCAGTACTTC.